Each of the 9 T cell receptor beta chains below was sequenced from the same sample in a study of post-analysis software for immune sequencing data. Regarding the study as a whole: Higher frequency in patients than in controls was seen for roughly five TRBV segments, with TRBV5-6, TRBV5-1 and TRBV20-1 among them.

The antigens these receptors bind are not known. cDNA libraries of TCR beta carried unique molecular identifiers. MiXCR, applied by TCRdb to the PCR reads, yields one record per CDR3 protein. The sample records hundreds of thousands of distinct CDR3 sequences, less than 35% being singletons. Input material: blood. All receptors derive from a girl between 10 and 17 years old with multiple sclerosis.

This chain connects TRBV7-2 to TRBJ2-7, with 7 bases fitting TRBD1. CDR1 and CDR2 from the germline V gene are SGHTA and FQGNSA. This CDR3 spans 16 amino acids. V gave up 1 base and J gave up 0 bases; unmatched junction bases: 6. In nucleotides, the CDR3 is TGTGCCAGCAGCTTAGGCCTGCGGACAGGCTCCTACGAGCAGTACTTC. This encodes CASSLGLRTGSYEQYF.

This clonotype was recorded a few times. The chain recombines TRBV20-1 with TRBJ2-5; D could derive from TRBD1 or TRBD2 (7 bases each). The J call is doubtful: the DNA matches TRBJ2-7 better. Germline CDR1 is DFQATT and CDR2 is SNEGSKA (reference sequence). There are 15 residues in the CDR3. In DNA, the CDR3 is TGCAGTGCTAGAGGGCGGGGGACAGCAGCCTACGAGCAGTACTTC. Residues: CSARGRGTAAYEQYF.

This chain's CDR3 is CASSFVPNNEQFF. In nucleotides, the CDR3 is TGTGCCAGCAGCTTTGTTCCCAACAATGAGCAGTTCTTC. The chain combines TRBV7-9 with TRBJ2-1; D remains ambiguous. This CDR3 contains 13 residues. Between the trimmed V and J ends, which lost 3 bases and 5 bases, there was a span of 8 bases. Germline-derived CDR1 and CDR2 are SEHNR and FQNEAQ (reference sequence). Using reference TRBV7-9 and TRBJ2-1 for the parts outside the CDR3, the full variable domain is DTGVSQNPRHKITKRGQNVTFRCDPISEHNRLYWYRQTLGQGPEFLTYFQNEAQLEKSRLLSDRFSAERPKGSFSTLEIQRTEQGDSAMYLCASSFVPNNEQFFGPGTRLTVL.

This clonotype was counted between two and nine times. This rearrangement joins TRBV6-1 to TRBJ2-1; 7 nucleotides match TRBD2. The CDR3 runs 13 residues. With V trimmed by 8 bases and J by 2 bases, 3 bases remained unmatched. CDR1 and CDR2 (germline): MNHNS, SASEGT. CDR3 sequence: CASAGEAYNEQFF. The DNA of the CDR3 is TGTGCCAGCGCGGGAGAAGCCTACAATGAGCAGTTCTTC.

This clonotype has a handful of counts. V usage is TRBV27 and J usage is TRBJ2-3; TRBD1 aligns across 11 bases. The CDR3 covers 20 residues. The ends lost 6 bases at V and 4 bases at J; junction bases unmatched: 21. Germline V gives CDR1 MNHEY, CDR2 SMNVEV (reference sequence). The CDR3 here is CASRPGQGAFLLSGADTQYF. The CDR3 coding sequence is TGTGCCAGCAGACCCGGACAGGGGGCGTTCCTCCTGTCTGGCGCAGATACGCAGTATTTT.

This clonotype has only a few counts. V usage is TRBV29-1 and J usage is TRBJ1-2; TRBD1 might be the D (5 bases). There are 12 residues in the CDR3. The V end lost 7 bases, the J end lost 8 bases, and 17 bases lay between the germline ends. Germline V gene data show CDR1 as SQVTM and CDR2 as ANQGSEA. The CDR3: CSAPLGGEGYTF. The CDR3 region has the DNA TGCAGCGCTCCGCTCGGAGGGGAAGGCTACACCTTC.

J is TRBJ1-2 and V is TRBV5-1, with 9 bases aligning to TRBD1. Germline V gene lookup returns CDR1 SGHRS and CDR2 YFSETQ. V was clipped by 2 bases and J by 8 bases; unmatched bases: 7. The CDR3 is 14 amino acids. The CDR3 reads CASSLPRTGVGYTF. The CDR3 nucleotides read TGCGCCAGCAGCTTACCCCGGACAGGGGTCGGCTACACCTTC.

The chain employs TRBV7-2 and TRBJ1-2; TRBD1 matches 8 bases. J was trimmed by 7 bases and V by 3 bases; bases with no gene match: 7. CDR1 and CDR2 from the germline V gene are SGHTA and FQGNSA. The CDR3 has 14 amino acids. The CDR3 sequence is CASSFGQGSGGYTF. DNA of the CDR3: TGTGCCAGCAGCTTCGGACAGGGCTCTGGTGGCTACACCTTC.

This clonotype was seen a handful of times. The genes are TRBV20-1 and TRBJ2-1, with 12 bases matching TRBD2. Trimming removed 5 bases from V and 3 bases from J; junction bases left unmatched: 8. Germline CDR1 DFQATT, CDR2 SNEGSKA (reference sequence). The CDR3 consists of 16 residues. CDR3 loop: CSARTGTSGYYNEQFF. The CDR3 DNA follows: TGCAGTGCTCGAACCGGGACTAGCGGGTACTACAATGAGCAGTTCTTC.